This TCR beta chain was observed in a study of OX40 agonist ivuxolimab in advanced cancers. Trimming took 4 bases from V and 7 from J; bases not matched to a gene: 6. The CDR3 covers 14 residues. The germline gives CDR1 SGHRS, CDR2 YFSETQ. Assay used: immunoSEQ multiplex PCR; TCRdb lists only in-frame clones, some missing. The table has 72,000 or so clones, around 87% seen once; the top ten hold about 1.3%. The source material was CD4+ or CD8+ T cells sorted from blood, sampled in a trial of the OX40 agonist ivuxolimab. The chain has TRBV5-1 and TRBJ2-2, with 8 bases lining up with TRBD1. The sequence derives from an adult with an advanced solid tumor such as melanoma, head and neck, liver or kidney cancer. Here the CDR3 DNA reads TGCGCCAGCAGCCAGGGACAGGAAGGCGGGGAGCTGTTTTTT. This codes for CASSQGQEGGELFF.